A selection of T cell receptor beta chains follows, all from one sample in a study of CD8+CD57+ T cells in acquired aplastic anemia. TCRdb used MiXCR to reprocess the reads, holding one entry per CDR3 protein. The sample lists some 220,000 distinct CDR3 sequences; almost 35% were seen once. The sample was sorted CD4+, CD8+, or CD8+CD57+ T cells (not recorded which) from PBMCs. The receptors here all came from a human donor in good health, serving as a control. Each CDR3 is given with its conserved first and last residue. D genes are given only for firm matches. Only some rows state a clone size, as once, few, many or a class for expanded clones.

>TRBJ1-1|TRBV29-1|-|few
TGCAGCGTTGGGGGGGGCATCTTTAACACTGAAGCTTTCTTT
CSVGGGIFNTEAFF
>TRBJ1-6|TRBV5-8|TRBD1|many
TGTGCCAGCAGCGTAAGCCGGGACAGGGGTGGTTCACCCCTCCACTTT
CASSVSRDRGGSPLHF
>TRBJ2-1|TRBV2|TRBD2|many
TGTGCCAGCAGCCGGACTAGCGGGGGTAATGAGCAGTTCTTC
CASSRTSGGNEQFF
>TRBJ2-3|TRBV5-1|TRBD2|few
TGCGCCACCCAACGGGCCTCAGCGGGGGCAGGAGATACGCAGTATTTT
CATQRASAGAGDTQYF
>TRBJ2-7|TRBV6-1|TRBD1|many
TGTGCCAGCAGTGGGCGTCCGGGACAGGGAACCTACGAGCAGTACTTC
CASSGRPGQGTYEQYF
>TRBJ2-1|TRBV10-3|-|-
TGTGCCATCAGTGAGACAAACGAGCAGTTCTTC
CAISETNEQFF
>TRBJ1-1|TRBV20-1|-|many
TGCAGTGCCTCTTACCCTGAAGCTTTCTTT
CSASYPEAFF
>TRBJ1-2|TRBV20-1|-|many
TGCAGTGCCCAGTCCCGGGGAGGTAACTATGGCTACACCTTC
CSAQSRGGNYGYTF
>TRBJ2-5|TRBV2|TRBD1|-
TGTGCCAACAGTATTGGACAGGGGCAAGAGACCCAGTACTTC
CANSIGQGQETQYF
>TRBJ1-6|TRBV15|TRBD1|few
TGTGCCACCAGCGGGACAGGGGGCGGGTCACCCCTCCACTTT
CATSGTGGGSPLHF
>TRBJ2-2|TRBV5-1|-|-
TGCGCCAGCGGCTTGTTCGGGTTAGGGCAGGGGACCTACACCGGGGAGCTGTTTTTT
CASGLFGLGQGTYTGELFF
>TRBJ1-2|TRBV5-6|-|few
TGTGCCAGCAGCTTGAATACCATCTGGTATGGCTACACCTTC
CASSLNTIWYGYTF
>TRBJ1-4|TRBV18|TRBD1|-
TGTGCCAGCTCACCGGGACAGGCTGAAAAACTGTTTTTT
CASSPGQAEKLFF
>TRBJ1-6|TRBV6-1|TRBD1|-
TGTGCCAGCAGTACTCCCCAGGGGGGACTCCTTAATTCACCCCTCCACTTT
CASSTPQGGLLNSPLHF
>TRBJ2-7|TRBV2|TRBD1|many
TGTGCCAGCAGTGAATGGGACAGGGCCTACTCCTACGAGCAGTACTTC
CASSEWDRAYSYEQYF
>TRBJ1-1|TRBV7-3|TRBD1|many
TGTGCCAGCAGCTCGACAGGGGCGAGCACTGAAGCTTTCTTT
CASSSTGASTEAFF
>TRBJ2-7|TRBV6-1|TRBD1|many
TGTGCCAGCGGAGTGACAGGGGGCTACGAGCAGTACTTC
CASGVTGGYEQYF
>TRBJ1-5|TRBV19|-|many
TGTGCCAGTAGTATATTATCGAGGGATCGGCCCCAGCATTTT
CASSILSRDRPQHF
>TRBJ2-6|TRBV10-3|-|many
TGTGCCATCAAAAATACTTGGGGCCTTGGGGCCAACGTCCTGACTTTC
CAIKNTWGLGANVLTF
>TRBJ1-3|TRBV6-1|-|many
TGTGCCAGCTCGGAGACAGTTGGAAACACCATATATTTT
CASSETVGNTIYF
>TRBJ2-7|TRBV12-3/TRBV12-4|TRBD2|few
TGTGCCAGCAGCCTAAGGACTAGCGGGAAGGAGAGCTCCTACGAGCAGTACTTC
CASSLRTSGKESSYEQYF
>TRBJ1-2|TRBV15|TRBD1|many
TGTGCCACCAGCAGTAAGGACAGGGTGGGCTATGGCCACACCTTC
CATSSKDRVGYGHTF
>TRBJ2-1|TRBV2|TRBD2|-
TGTGCCAGCAAGCGGGAGGGCCTTAATGAGCAGTTCTTC
CASKREGLNEQFF
>TRBJ2-4|TRBV11-1|TRBD2|-
TGTGCCAGCAGACTAGCGGGAGGGCCCCAAAACATTCAGTACTTC
CASRLAGGPQNIQYF
>TRBJ1-6|TRBV9|-|-
TGTGCCAGCAGCAATGGGGGGGGACCCCTCCACTTT
CASSNGGGPLHF
>TRBJ1-1|TRBV5-1|TRBD1|few
TGCGCCAGCACCCTGACAGGGGAGTTAACTGAAGCTTTCTTT
CASTLTGELTEAFF
>TRBJ1-6|TRBV20-1|-|once
TGCAGTGCCTGGAGTAGGGCAGTAGCTAATTCACCCCTCCACTTT
CSAWSRAVANSPLHF
>TRBJ1-2|TRBV10-3|-|few
TGTGCCAGCAGGCAAATACTACACAGACCCATGAATAACTATGGCTACACCTTC
CASRQILHRPMNNYGYTF
>TRBJ2-7|TRBV20-1|TRBD2|many
TGCAGTGCCCTAGCGGGGTTTGGCATCGAGCAGTACTTC
CSALAGFGIEQYF
>TRBJ1-6|TRBV25-1|TRBD1|many
TGTGCCAGCAGTGAAACAAGGACAGGCCCCAATTCACCCCTCCACTTT
CASSETRTGPNSPLHF
>TRBJ1-2|TRBV19|-|few
TGTGCCAGTAGTCCAGGGACTAGCGGGAGACGCTACACCTTC
CASSPGTSGRRYTF
>TRBJ2-7|TRBV11-3|-|many
TGTGCCAGCAGCCTGGGACTCCCCCCGTACGAGCAGTACTTC
CASSLGLPPYEQYF
>TRBJ1-1|TRBV11-1|-|few
TGTGCCAGCAGCTCCGCAATGGGGAACACTGAAGCTTTCTTT
CASSSAMGNTEAFF
>TRBJ2-3|TRBV20-1|-|many
TGCAGTGCTAGAGATCCCCGGGGGGCCGGCGATACGCAGTATTTT
CSARDPRGAGDTQYF
>TRBJ2-2|TRBV19|TRBD2|many
TGTGCCAGTAGTCCGGGACTAGCGGGAACCGGGGAGCTGTTTTTT
CASSPGLAGTGELFF
>TRBJ2-7|TRBV20-1|-|many
TGCAGTGCTCTGGATAAGCCCTACGAGCAGTACTTC
CSALDKPYEQYF
>TRBJ2-7|TRBV11-3|TRBD1|many
TGTGCCAGCAAAACTCGCCGGACAGGGGGTCCCGAGCAGTACTTC
CASKTRRTGGPEQYF
>TRBJ1-2|TRBV6-4|-|few
TGTGCCAGCAGTGACTCGGGAGGGGGACAACGGACTCCCGATGGCTACACCTTC
CASSDSGGGQRTPDGYTF
>TRBJ1-2|TRBV4-2|-|many
TGTGCCAGCAGCCAAGCCGTGGGAGGTATTGGCTACACCTTC
CASSQAVGGIGYTF
>TRBJ2-5|TRBV12-3/TRBV12-4|TRBD2|few
TGTGCCAGCAGTTTGGGACTAGCGGGGGCGAAGACCCAGTACTTC
CASSLGLAGAKTQYF
>TRBJ2-2|TRBV7-2|-|-
TGTGCCAGCAGGTCGACAGGAACCACCGGGGAGCTGTTTTTT
CASRSTGTTGELFF
>TRBJ1-2|TRBV2|TRBD1|-
TGTGCCAGCAGTTACAACAGGGGGTCGGATGGCTACACCTTC
CASSYNRGSDGYTF
>TRBJ1-5|TRBV12-3/TRBV12-4|-|many
TGTGCCAGCAGTTTGTGGGGACACCTTAGCAATCAGCCCCAGCATTTT
CASSLWGHLSNQPQHF
>TRBJ2-7|TRBV7-2|TRBD1|many
TGTGCCAGCAGCGCAACGGGACAGATCTACGAGCAGTACTTC
CASSATGQIYEQYF
>TRBJ1-2|TRBV12-3/TRBV12-4|-|many
TGTGCCAGCAGTCCGGACACCTTGGGCTACACCTTC
CASSPDTLGYTF
>TRBJ1-2|TRBV25-1|-|-
TGTGCCAGCAGTGAATATCAGGTCACCCATGGCTACACCTTC
CASSEYQVTHGYTF
>TRBJ2-3|TRBV25-1|-|few
TGTGCCAGCAGTGAATGGGGTTCGCAAGATACGCAGTATTTT
CASSEWGSQDTQYF
>TRBJ1-6|TRBV27|-|many
TGTGCCAGCAGTTTACGGCAGGTCGGGGTCGTAAATTCACCCCTCCACTTT
CASSLRQVGVVNSPLHF
>TRBJ1-1|TRBV20-1|-|many
TGCAGTGCTTCGTCGGTGAGGGACACTGAAGCTTTCTTT
CSASSVRDTEAFF
>TRBJ1-2|TRBV5-6|TRBD1|many
TGTGCCAGCAGCTCGGTCGGACAGGGGGCGGGTGGCTACACCTTC
CASSSVGQGAGGYTF
>TRBJ2-7|TRBV6-5|-|-
TGTGCCAGCAGTTACTCTGCCGGGGGTCTCTACGAGCAGTACTTC
CASSYSAGGLYEQYF
>TRBJ1-1|TRBV5-4|TRBD1|few
TGTGCCAGCAGTATCCTCTTTGCCGCGGGACAGGTCGGCACTGAAGCTTTCTTT
CASSILFAAGQVGTEAFF
>TRBJ2-7|TRBV25-1|TRBD1|-
TGTGCCAGCAGTGACCGGACAGGGGTAGGGTACGAGCAGTACTTC
CASSDRTGVGYEQYF
>TRBJ1-4|TRBV20-1|-|-
TGCAGTGCTCTGCTACAGTGGACTAATGAAAAACTGTTTTTT
CSALLQWTNEKLFF
>TRBJ1-5|TRBV7-8|-|many
TGTGCCAGCAGCTCAGGGGCCGGATCGCCCCAGCATTTT
CASSSGAGSPQHF
>TRBJ1-4|TRBV3-1|-|-
TGTGCCAGCGGAGGAGAAAAGGCTAATGAAAAACTGTTTTTT
CASGGEKANEKLFF
>TRBJ1-3|TRBV14|TRBD1|many
TGTGCCAGCAGCTTGGACAGGGTTACAGGAAACACCATATATTTT
CASSLDRVTGNTIYF